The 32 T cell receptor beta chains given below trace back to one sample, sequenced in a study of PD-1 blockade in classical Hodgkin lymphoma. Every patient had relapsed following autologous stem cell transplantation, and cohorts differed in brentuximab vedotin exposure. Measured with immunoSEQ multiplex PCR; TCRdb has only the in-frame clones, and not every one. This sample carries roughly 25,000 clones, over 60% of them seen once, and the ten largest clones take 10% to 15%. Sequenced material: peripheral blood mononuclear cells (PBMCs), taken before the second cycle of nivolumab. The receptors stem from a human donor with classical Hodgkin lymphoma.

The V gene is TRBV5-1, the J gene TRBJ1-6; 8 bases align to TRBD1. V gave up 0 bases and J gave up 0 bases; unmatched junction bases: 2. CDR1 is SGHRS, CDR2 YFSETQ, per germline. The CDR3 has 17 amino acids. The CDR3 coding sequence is TGCGCCAGCAGCTTGGACACAGGGGGCTCCTATAATTCACCCCTCCACTTT. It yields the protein CASSLDTGGSYNSPLHF. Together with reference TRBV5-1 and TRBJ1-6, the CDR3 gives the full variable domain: KAGVTQTPRYLIKTRGQQVTLSCSPISGHRSVSWYQQTPGQGLQFLFEYFSETQRNKGNFPGRFSGRQFSNSRSEMNVSTLELGDSALYLCASSLDTGGSYNSPLHFGNGTRLTVT.

The CDR3: CASSPSGVYNEQFF. Written as DNA, the CDR3 is TGTGCCAGCAGTCCTAGCGGGGTTTACAATGAGCAGTTCTTC. The chain combines TRBV6-6 with TRBJ2-1, with 9 nucleotides matching TRBD2. The CDR3 consists of 14 residues. The V segment lost 5 bases and the J segment 4 bases; nucleotides outside the gene matches: 3. In germline, CDR1 is MNHNY, CDR2 SVGAGI (reference sequence).

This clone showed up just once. The CDR3 DNA follows: TGTGCCAGCACCTCGGACGACAGGGGCAATCAGCCCCAGCATTTT. This sequence encodes CASTSDDRGNQPQHF. This chain links TRBV9 with TRBJ1-5, with 7 bases that match TRBD1. CDR3 length equals 15 residues. The V gene end was trimmed by 6 bases and the J gene end by 2 bases; junction bases not matched to a gene: 8. In germline, CDR1 is SGDLS, CDR2 YYNGEE.

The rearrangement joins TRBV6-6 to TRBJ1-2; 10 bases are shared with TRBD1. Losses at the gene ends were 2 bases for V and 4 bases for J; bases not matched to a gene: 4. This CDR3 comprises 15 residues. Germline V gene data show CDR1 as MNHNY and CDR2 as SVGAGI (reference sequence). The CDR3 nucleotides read TGTGCCAGCAGTTACACGAGGACAGGGGGCTATGGCTACACCTTC. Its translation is CASSYTRTGGYGYTF.

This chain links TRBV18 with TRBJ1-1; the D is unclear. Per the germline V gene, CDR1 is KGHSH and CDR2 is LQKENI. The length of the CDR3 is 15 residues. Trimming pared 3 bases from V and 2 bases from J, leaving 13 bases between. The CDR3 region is CASSPGTGSNTEAFF. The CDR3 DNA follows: TGTGCCAGCTCACCGGGTACCGGCTCCAACACTGAAGCTTTCTTT. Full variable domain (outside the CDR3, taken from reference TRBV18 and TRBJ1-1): NAGVMQNPRHLVRRRGQEARLRCSPMKGHSHVYWYRQLPEEGLKFMVYLQKENIIDESGMPKERFSAEFPKEGPSILRIQQVVRGDSAAYFCASSPGTGSNTEAFFGQGTRLTVV.

DNA of the CDR3: TGTGCCTGGAGTGTAGGTCCCCGACAGGGAAGGGGGCGCATACAGCCCCAGCATTTT. It yields the protein CAWSVGPRQGRGRIQPQHF. This chain joins TRBV30 and TRBJ1-5; 7 nucleotides match TRBD1. The CDR3 contains 19 residues. CDR1 is GTSNPN and CDR2 is SVGIG in the germline V gene (reference sequence). The junction had 21 bases not matched to a gene; V was cut back by 0 bases and J by 7 bases.

The CDR3 reads CASSFGGGADTQYF. The CDR3 DNA reads as TGTGCCAGCAGCTTTGGCGGCGGCGCAGATACGCAGTATTTT. This chain links TRBV7-9 with TRBJ2-3; D unclear. CDR3 length: 14 residues. The V gene lost 3 bases and the J gene lost 4 bases, with 11 bases spanning the gap. Looked up from germline, CDR1 is SEHNR and CDR2 is FQNEAQ (reference sequence).

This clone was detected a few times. The CDR3 is CASSDTSARREQFF. The CDR3 DNA reads as TGTGCCAGCAGTGACACTAGCGCCCGCAGGGAGCAGTTCTTC. This chain connects TRBV6-5 to TRBJ2-1; 7 nucleotides match TRBD2. This CDR3 has 14 residues. Per the germline V gene, CDR1 is MNHEY and CDR2 is SVGAGI. Unmatched junction bases numbered 11, after V lost 5 bases and J lost 10 bases.

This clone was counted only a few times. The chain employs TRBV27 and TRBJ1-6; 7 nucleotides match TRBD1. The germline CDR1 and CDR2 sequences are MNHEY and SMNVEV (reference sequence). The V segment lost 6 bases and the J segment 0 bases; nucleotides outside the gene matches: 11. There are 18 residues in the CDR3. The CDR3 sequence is CASSSSDRVNSYNSPLHF. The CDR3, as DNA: TGTGCCAGCAGCTCAAGTGACAGGGTCAACTCCTATAATTCACCCCTCCACTTT.

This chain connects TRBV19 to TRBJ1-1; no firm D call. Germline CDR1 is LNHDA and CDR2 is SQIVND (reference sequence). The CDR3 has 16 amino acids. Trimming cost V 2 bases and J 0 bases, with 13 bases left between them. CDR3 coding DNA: TGTGCCAGTAGTATAAGTAGAGGAAGCATGAACACTGAAGCTTTCTTT. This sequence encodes CASSISRGSMNTEAFF.

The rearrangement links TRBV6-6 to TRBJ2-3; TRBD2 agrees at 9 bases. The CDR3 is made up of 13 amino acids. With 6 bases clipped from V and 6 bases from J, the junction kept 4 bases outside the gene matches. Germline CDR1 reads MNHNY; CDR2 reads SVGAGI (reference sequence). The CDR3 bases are TGTGCCAGCAGGGCGGGAGGGGTGGATACGCAGTATTTT. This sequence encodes CASRAGGVDTQYF.

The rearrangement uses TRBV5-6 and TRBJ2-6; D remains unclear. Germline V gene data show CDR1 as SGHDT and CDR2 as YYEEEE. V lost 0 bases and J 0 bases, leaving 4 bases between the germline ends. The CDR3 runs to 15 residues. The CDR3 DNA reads TGTGCCAGCAGCTTGGGGAGCTCTGGGGCCAACGTCCTGACTTTC. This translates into CASSLGSSGANVLTF.

The CDR3 is CASSPTVPGLAGRVDTQYF. The CDR3 DNA sequence: TGTGCCAGCAGCCCTACTGTCCCGGGACTAGCGGGACGGGTGGATACGCAGTATTTT. This sequence joins TRBV7-2 and TRBJ2-3; TRBD2 matches at 13 bases. The CDR3 is 19 residues long. Germline assignment: CDR1 SGHTA and CDR2 FQGNSA. Losses at the gene ends were 5 bases for V and 6 bases for J; bases not matched to a gene: 17.

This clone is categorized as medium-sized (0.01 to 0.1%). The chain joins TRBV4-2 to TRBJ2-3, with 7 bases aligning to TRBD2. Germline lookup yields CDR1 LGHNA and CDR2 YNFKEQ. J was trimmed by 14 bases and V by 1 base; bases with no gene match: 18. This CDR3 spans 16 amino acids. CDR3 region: CASSQGVGGGQSNPYF. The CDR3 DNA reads TGTGCCAGCAGCCAAGGGGTTGGGGGAGGGCAATCCAATCCGTATTTT.

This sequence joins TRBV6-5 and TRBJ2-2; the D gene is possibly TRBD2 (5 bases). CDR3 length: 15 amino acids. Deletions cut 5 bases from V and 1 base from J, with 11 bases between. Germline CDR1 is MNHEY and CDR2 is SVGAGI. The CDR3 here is CASSVLLENTGELFF. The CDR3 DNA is TGTGCCAGCAGTGTCCTACTAGAGAACACCGGGGAGCTGTTTTTT.

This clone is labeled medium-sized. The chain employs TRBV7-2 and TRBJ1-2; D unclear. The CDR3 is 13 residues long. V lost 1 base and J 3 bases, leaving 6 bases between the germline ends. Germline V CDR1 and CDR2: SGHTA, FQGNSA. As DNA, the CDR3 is TGTGCCAGCAGCTTAGAGCCTTACTATGGCTACACCTTC. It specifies CASSLEPYYGYTF.

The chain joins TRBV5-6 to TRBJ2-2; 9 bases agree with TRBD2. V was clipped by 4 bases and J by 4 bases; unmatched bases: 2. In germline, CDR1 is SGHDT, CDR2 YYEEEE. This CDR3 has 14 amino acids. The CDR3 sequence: CASSPSGTTGELFF. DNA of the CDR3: TGTGCCAGCAGCCCTAGCGGGACCACCGGGGAGCTGTTTTTT.

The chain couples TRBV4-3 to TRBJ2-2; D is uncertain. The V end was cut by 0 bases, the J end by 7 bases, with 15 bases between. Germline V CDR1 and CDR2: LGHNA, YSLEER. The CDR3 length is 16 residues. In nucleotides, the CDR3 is TGCGCCAGCAGCCAAGAGGCCCTGTCGTCACACGGGGAGCTGTTTTTT. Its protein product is CASSQEALSSHGELFF.

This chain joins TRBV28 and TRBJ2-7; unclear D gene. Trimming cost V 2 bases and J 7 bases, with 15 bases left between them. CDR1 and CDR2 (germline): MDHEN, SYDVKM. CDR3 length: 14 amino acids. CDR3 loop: CASSLPLSTREQYF. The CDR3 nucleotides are TGTGCCAGCAGTTTACCCTTGTCTACGCGGGAGCAGTACTTC.

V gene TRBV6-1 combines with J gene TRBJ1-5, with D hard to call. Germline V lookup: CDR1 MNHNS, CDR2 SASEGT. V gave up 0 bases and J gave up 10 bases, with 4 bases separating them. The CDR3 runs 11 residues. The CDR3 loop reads CASSEASPQHF. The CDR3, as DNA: TGTGCCAGCAGTGAAGCGTCCCCCCAGCATTTT.

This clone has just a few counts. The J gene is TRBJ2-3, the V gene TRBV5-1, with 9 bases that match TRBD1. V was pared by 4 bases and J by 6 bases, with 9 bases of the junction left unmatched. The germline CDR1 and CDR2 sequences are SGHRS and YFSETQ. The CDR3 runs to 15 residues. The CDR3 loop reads CASSPQGQGFDTQYF. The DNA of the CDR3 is TGCGCCAGCAGCCCGCAGGGACAGGGTTTTGATACGCAGTATTTT.

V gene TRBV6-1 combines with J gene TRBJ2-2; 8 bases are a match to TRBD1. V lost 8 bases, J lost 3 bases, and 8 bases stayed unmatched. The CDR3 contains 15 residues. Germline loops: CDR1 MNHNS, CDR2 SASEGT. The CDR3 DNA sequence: TGTGCCAGCCTTTGGGGGACAGGAGACACCGGGGAGCTGTTTTTT. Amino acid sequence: CASLWGTGDTGELFF.

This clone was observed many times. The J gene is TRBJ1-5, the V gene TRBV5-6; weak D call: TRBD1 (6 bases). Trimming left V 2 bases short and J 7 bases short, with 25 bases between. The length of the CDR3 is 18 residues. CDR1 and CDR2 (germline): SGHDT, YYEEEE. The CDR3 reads CASSLGAMRQGLRQPQHF. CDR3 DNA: TGTGCCAGCAGCTTAGGGGCTATGAGGCAGGGGCTGAGACAGCCCCAGCATTTT.

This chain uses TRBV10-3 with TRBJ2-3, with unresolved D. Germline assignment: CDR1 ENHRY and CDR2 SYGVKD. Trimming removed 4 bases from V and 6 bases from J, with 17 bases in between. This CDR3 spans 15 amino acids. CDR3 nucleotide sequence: TGTGCCATCAGTGGGCCCTACGGTTCGCTGGATACGCAGTATTTT. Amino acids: CAISGPYGSLDTQYF.

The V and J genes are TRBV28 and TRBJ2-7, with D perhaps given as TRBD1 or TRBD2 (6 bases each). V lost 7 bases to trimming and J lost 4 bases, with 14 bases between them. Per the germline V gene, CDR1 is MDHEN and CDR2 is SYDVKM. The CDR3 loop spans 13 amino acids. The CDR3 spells CASMGAGKYEQYF. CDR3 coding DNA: TGTGCCAGCATGGGGGCGGGGAAGTACGAGCAGTACTTC.

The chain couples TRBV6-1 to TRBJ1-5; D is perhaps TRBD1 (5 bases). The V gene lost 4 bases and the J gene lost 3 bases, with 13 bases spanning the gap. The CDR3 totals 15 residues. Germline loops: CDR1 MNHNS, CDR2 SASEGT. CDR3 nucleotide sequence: TGTGCCAGCAGTGGCAGGGTAAGGGACAATCAGCCCCAGCATTTT. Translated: CASSGRVRDNQPQHF.

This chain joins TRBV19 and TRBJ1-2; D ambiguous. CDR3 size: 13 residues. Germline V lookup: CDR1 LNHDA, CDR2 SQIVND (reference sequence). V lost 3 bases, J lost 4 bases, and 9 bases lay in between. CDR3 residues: CASSIMGRYGYTF. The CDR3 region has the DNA TGTGCCAGTAGTATCATGGGCCGCTATGGCTACACCTTC.

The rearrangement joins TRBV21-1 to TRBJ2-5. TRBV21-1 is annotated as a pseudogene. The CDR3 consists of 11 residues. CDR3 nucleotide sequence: TGTGCCAGCAGCAAATTAGAGACCCAGTACTTC. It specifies CASSKLETQYF.

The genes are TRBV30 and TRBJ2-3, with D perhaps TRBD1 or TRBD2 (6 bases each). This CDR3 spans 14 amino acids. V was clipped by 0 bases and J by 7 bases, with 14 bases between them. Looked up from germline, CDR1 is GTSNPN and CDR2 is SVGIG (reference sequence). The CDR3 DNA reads TGTGCCTGGAGTGTACTCGGGGGCCTTAATACGCAGTATTTT. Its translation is CAWSVLGGLNTQYF. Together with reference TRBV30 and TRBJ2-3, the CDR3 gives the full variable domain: SQTIHQWPATLVQPVGSPLSLECTVEGTSNPNLYWYRQAAGRGLQLLFYSVGIGQISSEVPQNLSASRPQDRQFILSSKKLLLSDSGFYLCAWSVLGGLNTQYFGPGTRLTVL.

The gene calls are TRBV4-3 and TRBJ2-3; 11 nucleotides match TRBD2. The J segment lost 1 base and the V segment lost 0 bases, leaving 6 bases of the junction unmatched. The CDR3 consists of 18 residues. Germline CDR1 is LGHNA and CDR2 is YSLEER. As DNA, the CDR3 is TGCGCCAGCAGCCAAGAACTAGCGGGAGTAAAGGGCACAGATACGCAGTATTTT. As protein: CASSQELAGVKGTDTQYF.

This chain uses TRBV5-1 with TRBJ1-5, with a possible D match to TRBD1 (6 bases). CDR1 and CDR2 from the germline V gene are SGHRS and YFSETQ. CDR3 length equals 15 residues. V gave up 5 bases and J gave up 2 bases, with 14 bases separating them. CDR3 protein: CASSREGGRNQPQHF. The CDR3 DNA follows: TGCGCCAGCAGTCGTGAAGGGGGACGCAATCAGCCCCAGCATTTT.

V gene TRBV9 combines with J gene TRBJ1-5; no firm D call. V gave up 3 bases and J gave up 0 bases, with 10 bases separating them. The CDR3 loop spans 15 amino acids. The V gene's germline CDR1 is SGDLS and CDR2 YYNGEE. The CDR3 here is CASSADGYSNQPQHF. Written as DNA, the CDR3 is TGTGCCAGCAGCGCGGACGGTTATAGCAATCAGCCCCAGCATTTT. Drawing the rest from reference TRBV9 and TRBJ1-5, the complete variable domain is DSGVTQTPKHLITATGQRVTLRCSPRSGDLSVYWYQQSLDQGLQFLIQYYNGEERAKGNILERFSAQQFPDLHSELNLSSLELGDSALYFCASSADGYSNQPQHFGDGTRLSIL.